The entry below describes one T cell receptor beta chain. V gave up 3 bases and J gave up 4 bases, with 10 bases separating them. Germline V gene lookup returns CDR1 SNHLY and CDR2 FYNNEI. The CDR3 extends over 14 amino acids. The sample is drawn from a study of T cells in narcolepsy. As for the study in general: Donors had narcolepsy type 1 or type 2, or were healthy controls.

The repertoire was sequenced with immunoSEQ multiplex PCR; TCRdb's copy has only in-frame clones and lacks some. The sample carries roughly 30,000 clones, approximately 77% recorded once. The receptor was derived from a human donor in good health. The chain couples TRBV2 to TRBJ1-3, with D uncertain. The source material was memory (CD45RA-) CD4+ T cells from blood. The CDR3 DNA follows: TGTGCCAGCAGTGATCAGGTGATGGGAAACACCATATATTTT. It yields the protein CASSDQVMGNTIYF. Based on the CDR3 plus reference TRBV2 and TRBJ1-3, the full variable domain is EPEVTQTPSHQVTQMGQEVILRCVPISNHLYFYWYRQILGQKVEFLVSFYNNEISEKSEIFDDQFSVERPDGSNFTLKIRSTKLEDSAMYFCASSDQVMGNTIYFGEGSWLTVV.